This TCR beta chain was sequenced during a study of T-cell reconstitution after alpha-beta-depleted transplantation in children. Unique molecular identifiers were incorporated when the TCRbeta library was constructed. TCRdb reprocessed the PCR reads with MiXCR, giving one entry per CDR3 protein. This sample yields more than 200,000 distinct CDR3 sequences, of which around 9.2% are seen a single time; roughly 35% belongs to the top ten. The sample holds a few counts of this clonotype. What it binds is unknown. Study conclusions and caveats: Two months or so post-transplant, alpha-beta T cells reportedly derived from several hundred expanded graft clones. Some patients' high day-60 TCRbeta diversity was traced to surviving recipient T cells and thymic progenitors.

The receptor was derived from a male patient under 10 years old who had a stem cell transplant for acute myeloid leukemia, so the T cells may come from the graft donor. The sequenced sample was PBMCs, mostly from graft donor cells, obtained 360 days after TCRalphabeta/CD19-depleted stem cell transplant.

The CDR3 DNA follows: TGTGCCAGCTGGGGGCGGATCTCCTACAATGAGCAGTTCTTC. Its protein is CASWGRISYNEQFF. V usage is TRBV6-1 and J usage is TRBJ2-1; a possible D gene is TRBD1 (6 bases). The CDR3 contains 14 residues. Trimming pared 8 bases from V and 0 bases from J, leaving 11 bases between. Germline lookup yields CDR1 MNHNS and CDR2 SASEGT.